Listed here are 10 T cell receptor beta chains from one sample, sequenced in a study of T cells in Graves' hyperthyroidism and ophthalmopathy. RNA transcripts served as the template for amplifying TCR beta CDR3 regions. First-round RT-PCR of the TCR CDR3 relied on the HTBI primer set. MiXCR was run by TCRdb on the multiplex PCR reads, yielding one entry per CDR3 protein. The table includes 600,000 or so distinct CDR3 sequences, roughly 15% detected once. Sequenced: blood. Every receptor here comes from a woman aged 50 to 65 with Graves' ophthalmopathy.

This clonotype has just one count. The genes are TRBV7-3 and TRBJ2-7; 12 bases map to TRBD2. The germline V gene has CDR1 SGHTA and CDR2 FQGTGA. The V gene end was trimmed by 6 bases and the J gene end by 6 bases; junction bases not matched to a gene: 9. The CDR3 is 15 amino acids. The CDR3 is CASSRASGRAFEQYF. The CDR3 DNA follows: TGTGCCAGCAGTCGGGCTAGCGGGAGGGCCTTCGAGCAGTACTTC.

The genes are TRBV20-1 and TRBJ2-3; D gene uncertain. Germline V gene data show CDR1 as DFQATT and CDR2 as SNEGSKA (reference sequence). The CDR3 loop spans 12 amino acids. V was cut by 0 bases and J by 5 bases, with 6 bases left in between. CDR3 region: CSARDSQDTQYF. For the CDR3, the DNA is TGCAGTGCTAGAGATTCCCAAGATACGCAGTATTTT.

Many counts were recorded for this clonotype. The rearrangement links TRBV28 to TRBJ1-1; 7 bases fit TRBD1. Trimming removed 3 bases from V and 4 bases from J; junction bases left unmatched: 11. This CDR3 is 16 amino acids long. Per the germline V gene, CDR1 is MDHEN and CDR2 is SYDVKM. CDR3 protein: CASSLNKRGLGTEAFF. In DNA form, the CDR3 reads TGTGCCAGCAGTTTGAATAAAAGGGGGCTGGGCACTGAAGCTTTCTTT.

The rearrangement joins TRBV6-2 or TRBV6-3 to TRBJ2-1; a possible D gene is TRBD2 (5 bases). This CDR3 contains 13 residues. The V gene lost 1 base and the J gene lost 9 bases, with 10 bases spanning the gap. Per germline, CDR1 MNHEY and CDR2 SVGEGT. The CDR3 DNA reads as TGTGCCAGCAGTTACTTTTCAACTAGTGAGCAGTTCTTC. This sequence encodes CASSYFSTSEQFF.

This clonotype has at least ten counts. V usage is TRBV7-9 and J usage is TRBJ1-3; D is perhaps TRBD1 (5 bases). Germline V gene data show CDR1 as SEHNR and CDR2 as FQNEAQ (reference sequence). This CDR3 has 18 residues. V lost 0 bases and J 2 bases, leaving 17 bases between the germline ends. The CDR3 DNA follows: TGTGCCAGCAGCTTAGCGTCGGGGCAGATCGACCCTGGAAACACCATATATTTT. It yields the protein CASSLASGQIDPGNTIYF.

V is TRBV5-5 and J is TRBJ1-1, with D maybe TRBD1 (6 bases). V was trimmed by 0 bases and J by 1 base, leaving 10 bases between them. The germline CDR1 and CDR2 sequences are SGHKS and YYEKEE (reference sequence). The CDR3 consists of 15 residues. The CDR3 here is CASSLEGEGNTEAFF. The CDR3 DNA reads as TGTGCCAGCAGCTTGGAGGGGGAGGGGAACACTGAAGCTTTCTTT.

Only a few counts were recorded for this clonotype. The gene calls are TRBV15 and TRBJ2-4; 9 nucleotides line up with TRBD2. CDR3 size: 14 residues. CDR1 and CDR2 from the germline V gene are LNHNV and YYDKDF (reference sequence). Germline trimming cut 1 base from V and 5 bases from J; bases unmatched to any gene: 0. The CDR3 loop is CATSRGLAENIQYF. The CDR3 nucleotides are TGTGCCACCAGCAGAGGACTAGCGGAAAACATTCAGTACTTC.

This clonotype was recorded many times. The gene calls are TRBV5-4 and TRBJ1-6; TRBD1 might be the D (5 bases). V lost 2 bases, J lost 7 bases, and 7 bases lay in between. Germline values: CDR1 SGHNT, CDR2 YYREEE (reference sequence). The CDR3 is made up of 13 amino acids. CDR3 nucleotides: TGTGCCAGCAGCTTAAACAGGAATTCACCCCTCCACTTT. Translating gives CASSLNRNSPLHF.

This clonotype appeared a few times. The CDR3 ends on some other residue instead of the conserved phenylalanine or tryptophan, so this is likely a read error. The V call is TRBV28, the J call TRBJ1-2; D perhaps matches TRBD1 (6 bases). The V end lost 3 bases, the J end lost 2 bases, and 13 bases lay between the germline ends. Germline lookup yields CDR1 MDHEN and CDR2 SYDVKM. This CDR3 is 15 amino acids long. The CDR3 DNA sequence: TGTGCCAGCAGTTTTTATGACAGGACGAACTATGGCTACACCCTC. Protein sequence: CASSFYDRTNYGYTL.

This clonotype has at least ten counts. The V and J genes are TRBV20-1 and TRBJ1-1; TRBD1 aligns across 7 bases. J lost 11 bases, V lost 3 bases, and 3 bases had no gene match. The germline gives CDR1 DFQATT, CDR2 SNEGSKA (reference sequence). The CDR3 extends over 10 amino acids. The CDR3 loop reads CSASTGVAFF. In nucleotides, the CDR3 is TGCAGTGCTAGCACAGGGGTGGCTTTCTTT.